Listed below are T cell receptor beta chains from one sample, sequenced in a study of cytomegalovirus exposure and HLA in healthy donors. Data came from immunoSEQ multiplex PCR; TCRdb stores just in-frame clones and leaves some out. The sample gives around 41,000 clones, approximately 63% of which show up once; around 3.9% is in the top ten. Input material: PBMCs. Receptors were obtained from a man between 35 and 55 years old in good health and CMV-seronegative. The CDR3 runs from the conserved cysteine through the conserved F or W. A D gene is named only where the DNA matches it firmly. Size tells how often a clone was seen (once, few, many) or the class of an expanded clone, and some rows leave it out.

TRBV13	NA	NA	TRBJ1-3	TGTGCCAGCAGTTGGGGGCAGCAAGGAAACACCATATATTTT	CASSWGQQGNTIYF
TRBV27	NA	NA	TRBJ1-2	TGTGCCAGCAGGGGGGGTTTAGGGTCCCATGGCTACACCTTC	CASRGGLGSHGYTF
TRBV1	NA	NA	TRBJ1-2	TGCACCAGCAGCCAGGGGGGGATGGGCCGAGGTGGGTACGATGGCTACACCTTC	CTSSQGGMGRGGYDGYTF
TRBV28	TRBD1	NA	TRBJ1-4	TGTGCCAGCACTGGGACAGGGTCGATTGAAAAACTGTTTTTT	CASTGTGSIEKLFF
TRBV2	TRBD1	NA	TRBJ1-2	TGTGCCAGCAGTGGGGACAGCCAGGCGAGGGTGAACACCTTC	CASSGDSQARVNTF
TRBV19	NA	NA	TRBJ1-6	TGTGCCAGTATGCGGGGGCTTGCTGGTAATTCACCCCTCCACTTT	CASMRGLAGNSPLHF
TRBV7-3	NA	NA	TRBJ2-3	TGTGCCAGCAGCTTAGATAGCCAGTTTACGCAGTATTTT	CASSLDSQFTQYF
TRBV2	TRBD1	NA	TRBJ1-2	TGTGCCAGCAGTCGAGGACAGGGGTACTATGGCTACACCTTC	CASSRGQGYYGYTF
TRBV9	NA	NA	TRBJ2-5	TGTGCCAGCAGCACCGGACAGGAGACCCAGTACTTC	CASSTGQETQYF
TRBV4-3	TRBD1	once	TRBJ2-5	TGCGCCAGCAGCTACGGACAGGGGGTGGGAGAGACCCAGTACTTC	CASSYGQGVGETQYF
TRBV6-6	TRBD1	NA	TRBJ1-2	TGTGCCAGCAGTTACTACGACAGGGACTATGGCTACACCTTC	CASSYYDRDYGYTF
TRBV19	NA	few	TRBJ2-1	TGTGCCAGTAGCACGACAGGCTATAGCTCCTACAATGAGCAGTTCTTC	CASSTTGYSSYNEQFF
TRBV5-4	TRBD1	NA	TRBJ1-3	TGTGCCAGCAGCTCTGGCGGGACAGGCTCTGGAAACACCATATATTTT	CASSSGGTGSGNTIYF
TRBV5-1	TRBD1	NA	TRBJ1-2	TGCGCCAGCAGCTTAAATCACAGGGGAGGCTACACCTTC	CASSLNHRGGYTF
TRBV6-5	TRBD1	NA	TRBJ1-2	TGTGCCAGCAGCCTGGGACAGCTCTATGGCTACACCTTC	CASSLGQLYGYTF
TRBV7-6	NA	NA	TRBJ2-2	TGTGCCAGCAGCCCAATAACTCCGAACACCGGGGAGCTGTTTTTT	CASSPITPNTGELFF
TRBV11-1	NA	NA	TRBJ2-7	TGTGCCAGCAGCTTAAGAGCAAATTACTACGAGCAGTACTTC	CASSLRANYYEQYF
TRBV5-1	TRBD1	NA	TRBJ2-5	TGCGCCAGCAGCTTGGGACAGGGCCAAGAGACCCAGTACTTC	CASSLGQGQETQYF
TRBV9	TRBD1	once	TRBJ2-3	TGTGCCAGCAGCGCCCCGGGACAGGGGGCGTGGGGAAACACAGATACGCAGTATTTT	CASSAPGQGAWGNTDTQYF
TRBV5-1	NA	NA	TRBJ1-6	TGCGCCAGCAGCAGCGCAGGACAGACCAATTCACCCCTCCACTTT	CASSSAGQTNSPLHF
TRBV5-1	TRBD2	NA	TRBJ2-5	TGCGCCAGCGGGGGGGGAGGAGAAGAGACCCAGTACTTC	CASGGGGEETQYF
TRBV5-1	TRBD1	NA	TRBJ2-7	TGCGCCAGCAGCTTGGTAGCAGGGGGCTACGAGCAGTACTTC	CASSLVAGGYEQYF
TRBV30	TRBD1	few	TRBJ1-2	TGTGCCTGGAGTGTACCTGGGACAGGGACTCGGTTTGGCTACACCTTC	CAWSVPGTGTRFGYTF
TRBV16	TRBD1	once	TRBJ2-5	TGTGCCAGCAGCCAAATGGGGACAGGTCAAGAGACCCAGTACTTC	CASSQMGTGQETQYF
TRBV7-9	TRBD1	few	TRBJ1-6	TGTGCCAGCAGCTTCCGGGACAGGGACTCACCCCTCCACTTT	CASSFRDRDSPLHF
TRBV6-1	NA	NA	TRBJ1-6	TGTGCCAGCAGTGAGGATAGAGGGCCACCCCTCCACTTT	CASSEDRGPPLHF